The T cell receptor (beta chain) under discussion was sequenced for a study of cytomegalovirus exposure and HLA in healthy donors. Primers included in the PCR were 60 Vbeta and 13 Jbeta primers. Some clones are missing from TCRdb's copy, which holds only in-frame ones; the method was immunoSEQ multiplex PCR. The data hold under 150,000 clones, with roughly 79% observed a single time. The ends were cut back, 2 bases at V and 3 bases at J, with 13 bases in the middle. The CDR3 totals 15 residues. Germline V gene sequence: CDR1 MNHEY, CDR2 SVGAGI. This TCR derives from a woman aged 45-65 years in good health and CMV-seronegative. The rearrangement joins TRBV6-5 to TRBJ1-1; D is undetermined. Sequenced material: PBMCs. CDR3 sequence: CASSYLGVWDTEAFF. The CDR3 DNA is TGTGCCAGCAGTTACCTCGGGGTGTGGGACACTGAAGCTTTCTTT.